Listed here is a single T cell receptor beta chain. Its antigen is currently not known. No clone much larger than this one lies a single base away; base qualities are absent. The receptor library was made with the immunoSEQ multiplex PCR assay. For the multiplex PCR, a mixture combining 60 forward primers for TCR Vbeta segments and 13 reverse primers for TCR Jbeta segments was used. The CDR3 region of rearranged TCR beta genes was amplified from genomic DNA with a multiplex PCR assay. The amplified TCR beta libraries were sequenced on the Illumina HiSeq System as 87-base-pair reads. The published analysis was carried out like this. In a later analysis, some 80 million unique TCR beta chains were counted across the 666 repertoires, and roughly 9.9 million of these chains were shared by at least two donors. A nearest-neighbor algorithm error-corrected the raw reads and collapsed the reads into unique sequences, merging closely related sequences to remove PCR and sequencing errors. To assign V, D and J gene segments, CDR3 sequences were aligned to IMGT reference sequences. For a sequence to be retained, at least a six-nucleotide match to both a V gene segment and a J gene segment was required. Rearrangements were called productive when the CDR3 lacked stop codons and stayed in frame with V and J; all others were non-productive. CDR3 was defined by IMGT convention, running from the second conserved V-encoded cysteine to the conserved J-encoded phenylalanine. Sequences without an unambiguous match to a single V gene segment were excluded from the earlier analysis of about 640 of the donors. An earlier analysis of fewer than 650 of the donors classified V segments as functional when productive rearrangements were above 56.7% and as segregating when the standard deviation between donors was above 5%. A statistical classification framework was built to diagnose cytomegalovirus status from the catalog of TCR beta chain sequences. A later analysis assigned V and J genes by comparing TCR nucleotide sequences with IMGT/GENE-DB human TR gene sequences. Using the TCRdist pipeline, a later analysis assigned CDR3 sequences along with most-parsimonious VDJ recombination scenarios. A later analysis defined each TCR beta chain by its CDR3 amino acid sequence plus V-gene family, and excluded reads lacking a unique V-gene family. To address suspected cross-contamination and a sequencing artifact, a later analysis removed a few hundred highly shared, low-generation-probability nucleotide sequences. In a later analysis, a clonal expansion index was calculated for each public chain from normalized within-repertoire ranks of inferred template counts. In a later analysis, generation probabilities were computed using a VDJ recombination model fitted to out-of-frame rearrangements, and the results were checked against IGoR. In a later analysis, hypergeometric tests were used to score TCR-TCR, TCR-HLA and TCR-CMV co-occurrence, with a repertoire-size bias correction applied to TCR pairs. To estimate false discovery rates, a later analysis permuted the HLA or CMV assignments 20 times. In a later analysis, co-occurring TCRs were grouped using DBSCAN, with TCRdist sequence similarity added in when clustering inside HLA-allele-positive subsets. Repertoires with fewer than 30,000 or more than 120,000 public chains were left out of co-occurrence clustering, as were a handful of repertoires with anomalous nucleotide sharing. TCRdb re-hosts the immuneACCESS table, in-frame sequences only. Its copies lack some clones; in the studies checked, an unresolved V gene accounts for under half of them, and the cause for the rest is not known. V and J calls and clone size are given by that table; D and trimming were obtained from the DNA. Recorded for this sample are roughly 98,000 clones; roughly 74% of them occurred a single time. The top ten clones comprise approximately 3.2% of the sample.

In total, approximately 700 healthy bone marrow donors made up the cohort. Cohort members were all nominally healthy when sampled, although unrecorded immune exposures were likely present. The donor was CMV seropositive and belonged to the group of a few hundred seropositive cohort members. Every donor gave a peripheral blood sample, and the peripheral blood mononuclear cells from that sample were used for TCR beta sequencing. Genomic DNA extraction from the blood cell samples was performed with the Qiagen DNeasy Blood Extraction Kit. From its cysteine to its phenylalanine, the CDR3 spans 15 amino acids. The kept DNA is CDR3 alone, 45 bases in frame from the first base. Between the V and J ends, shortened by 5 bases and 0 bases respectively, the junction contains 10 bases. Sequences SGHTA (CDR1) and FQGNSA (CDR2) are obtained from the germline V gene. This sample was included in a study of cytomegalovirus exposure and HLA in healthy donors (TCRdb year 2017). For context, the study as a whole: According to an earlier analysis of a few hundred of the donors, about 180 million T cells yielded roughly 110 million unique TCR beta sequences and 276 Gb of sequence data. Approximately 330 gigabases of sequencing data and roughly 81 million unique TCR sequences made up an early release that covered several hundred HLA-typed donors. Of the roughly 400 genotyped donors, 65% to 90% fell in the genetic ancestry cluster associated with self-reported Caucasian donors. The aim of the study was to test whether cataloging public T cell receptors could identify signatures of past pathogen exposure. Using immunosequencing, the study profiled T cell repertoires from 500 to 800 subjects and related those repertoires to cytomegalovirus serostatus. Besides the first cohort of 666 subjects, a separate validation cohort made up of 120 different subjects was used. To predict cytomegalovirus infection status, the study brought together high-throughput TCR immunosequencing, statistical association of individual TCRs with disease status, and machine learning. In a later analysis, previously published TCR beta repertoires from 550 to 700 donors were re-analyzed and high-resolution HLA genotyping was added so that TCR occurrence patterns could be studied. Rather than using new phenotypic data, the later analysis identified candidate immune exposures from TCR beta sequences and from how often those sequences occurred across donors. An earlier analysis of a few hundred of the donors applied high-throughput TCR beta sequencing to assess whether each TCR beta V gene segment acted as functional or pseudogenic. Donor age, sex, ethnicity and CMV serostatus were collected together with the repertoire data. Genome-wide SNP genotypes for about 60% of the roughly 700 donors were used in a later genetic analysis, which treated that subset as a discovery cohort. All discovery cohort repertoires had been generated using a single sequencing platform. HLA typing included class I and class II loci at four-digit resolution. Typing coverage differed by locus: A, B, C, DRB1 and DQB1 were typed in roughly 620-630 donors, DQA1 in 500 to 550, DPA1 in around 600, and DPB1 in 450 to 490. Several DR-DQ haplotypes were handled as single units for association and clustering, since linkage in the cohort was strong. Among almost 400 genotyped donors of the cohort, an average of about 240,000 unique TCR beta nucleotide sequences were sequenced per donor, roughly 20% of them non-productive. Results and caveats for the whole study, not just this receptor: In a later analysis, several top co-occurrence clusters were reported to appear linked to parvovirus B19, influenza, CMV and Epstein-Barr virus. An earlier analysis of approximately 500 of the donors showed that most TCR beta V segments appeared in productive rearrangements either about 87% or about 30% of the time, which broadly matched IMGT annotations. In this cohort, only TCR beta chains were sequenced, and detectable features were limited by the absence of alpha or paired-chain data. The study gave a list of under 200 TCR beta chains associated with cytomegalovirus. In a later analysis, the rate of TCR association differed among HLA loci, with DRB1 alleles having the most associated TCRs and HLA-C alleles having the fewest. CMV serostatus was the only immune exposure information available for the cohort. Because some donors lacked HLA typing at each locus, the association tests relied only on the typed subset. In vitro tests confirmed that a few of the cytomegalovirus-associated TCR beta chains recognize cytomegalovirus antigens. A group of highly shared sequence variants was considered likely to be a technical artifact of the sequencing pipeline. Roughly uniform sequencing depth across donors was assumed in presence/absence analyses, although this assumption may not hold. The classifier was reported to diagnose cytomegalovirus status with high specificity and sensitivity in both the original cohort and the validation cohort. When HLA alleles, especially DR and DQ, strongly co-occurred, attributing TCR associations to individual alleles was difficult. Linkage disequilibrium might explain the correlated functional status among segregating V segments, but an unknown experimental factor could not be excluded. The earlier analysis of around 600 of the donors excluded roughly 17 rarely observed V segments, including chromosome 9 orphons, because counts were too low. It was suggested by the authors that the approach could potentially be generalized to other disease states and immunological phenotypes. A further reported finding was that TCR beta sequences accurately predicted the HLA-A and HLA-B alleles for most subjects in the first cohort. Most TCR sequences were seen in very few donors, while some public TCRs were found in many individuals. According to a later genetic analysis, donors in an Asian-associated ancestry cluster had fewer N-insertions in productive TCRs than the approximately 710-donor mean. An association between a missense DCLRE1C variant and V-gene and J-gene trimming of TCR beta chains was found in a later genetic analysis and replicated in an independent cohort. A later analysis associated about 16,000 TCR beta sequences with specific HLA alleles at a false discovery rate of 0.05. According to a later analysis, most CMV-associated TCR beta chains appeared to be HLA-restricted, and the HLA associations seemed to be driven largely by CMV exposure. Because the 87-base-pair reads could not distinguish some IMGT-functional V segments, including TRBV6-2 and TRBV6-3, those segments were excluded. In a later analysis, HLA-associated TCR beta chains were found to be more clonally expanded and to have lower generation probabilities than equally common non-associated chains.

The origin of this receptor is a female donor in good health and CMV-seropositive. Sequencing was carried out using PBMCs. The rearranged segments are TRBV7-2 and TRBJ2-2, and TRBD1 may be the D gene, going by 6 matching bases. The nucleotide sequence is TGTGCCAGCAGCGTTGACAGGTCGAACACCGGGGAGCTGTTTTTT. Translated, this gives CASSVDRSNTGELFF.